The source of this T cell receptor (beta chain) is a study of blood T cell repertoires in COVID-19. For the study at large: Spain, Italy and the United States supplied samples that represented acute and convalescent COVID-19. PBMCs, B-cell-depleted T cells, or T cells provided the cDNA or gDNA that made up the material.

Methods used by the authors: Amplification with reference gene primers provided the estimates of nucleated cell counts. The repertoire was sequenced with immunoSEQ multiplex PCR; TCRdb's copy has only in-frame clones and lacks some. The V and J calls and clone size come from that table; D and trimming were worked out from the DNA. The table includes 100,000 to 150,000 clones, 85% detected once. This CDR3 has 15 amino acids. With 0 bases removed from V and 10 bases from J, the gap between germline ends came to 13 bases. In germline, CDR1 is SGHAT, CDR2 FQNNGV. This TCR was sampled from an elderly man with active or convalescent COVID-19. The chain carries TRBV11-2 and TRBJ1-6; D remains ambiguous. Specimen: peripheral blood. CDR3 protein: CASSLEGGAGSPLHF. CDR3 coding DNA: TGTGCCAGCAGCTTAGAAGGAGGAGCTGGATCACCCCTCCACTTT.